The entry below describes one TCR beta chain. CDR1 is SNHLY, CDR2 FYNNEI, per germline. The CDR3 extends over 16 amino acids. Trimming took 5 bases from V and 6 from J; bases not matched to a gene: 10. These data belong to a study of blood T cell repertoires in COVID-19. The method was immunoSEQ multiplex PCR; TCRdb's version includes in-frame clones alone and lacks a portion of them. The table lists over 150,000 clones, 80% to 90% of them singletons. Sequenced material: peripheral blood. The rearrangement joins TRBV2 to TRBJ1-5; 10 positions match TRBD1. This TCR came from a man aged 45-65 years with active or convalescent COVID-19. In nucleotides, the CDR3 is TGTGCCAGCAGTAGCCCGACAGGGACAGGGGTTCAGCCCCAGCATTTT. Translation gives CASSSPTGTGVQPQHF.